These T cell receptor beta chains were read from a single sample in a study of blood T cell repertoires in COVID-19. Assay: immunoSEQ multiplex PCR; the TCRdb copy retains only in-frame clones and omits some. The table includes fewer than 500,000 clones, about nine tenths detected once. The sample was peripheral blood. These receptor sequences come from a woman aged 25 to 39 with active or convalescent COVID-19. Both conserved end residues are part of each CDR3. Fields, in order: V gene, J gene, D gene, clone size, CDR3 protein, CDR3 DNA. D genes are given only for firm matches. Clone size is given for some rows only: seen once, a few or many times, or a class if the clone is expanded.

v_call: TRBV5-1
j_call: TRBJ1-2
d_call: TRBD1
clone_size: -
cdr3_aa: CASSPNFLGQENYGYTF
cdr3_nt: TGCGCCAGCAGCCCCAATTTCCTGGGACAGGAGAACTATGGCTACACCTTC

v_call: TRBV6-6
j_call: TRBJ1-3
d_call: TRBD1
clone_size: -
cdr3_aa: CASSRQGVIVGNTIYF
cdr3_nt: TGTGCCAGCAGTCGACAGGGGGTTATAGTTGGAAACACCATATATTTT

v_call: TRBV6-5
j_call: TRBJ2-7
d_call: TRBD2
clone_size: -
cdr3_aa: CATRAGYLYEQYF
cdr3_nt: TGTGCCACCAGAGCGGGGTACCTTTACGAGCAGTACTTC

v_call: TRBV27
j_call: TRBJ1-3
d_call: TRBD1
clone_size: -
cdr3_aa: CASSPKGANSGNTIYF
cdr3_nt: TGTGCCAGCAGTCCCAAGGGGGCTAACTCTGGAAACACCATATATTTT

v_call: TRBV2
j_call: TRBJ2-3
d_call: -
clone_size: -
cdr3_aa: CASRGGTGGSADTQYF
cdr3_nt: TGTGCCAGCAGGGGCGGGACGGGCGGCTCCGCAGATACGCAGTATTTT

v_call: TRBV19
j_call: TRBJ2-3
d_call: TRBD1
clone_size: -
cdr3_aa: CASSIWAGGKADTQYF
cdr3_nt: TGTGCCAGTAGTATTTGGGCAGGGGGTAAGGCAGATACGCAGTATTTT

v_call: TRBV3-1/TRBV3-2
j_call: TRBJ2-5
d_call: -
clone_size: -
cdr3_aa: CASRPRLGLSQETQYF
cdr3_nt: TGTGCCAGCAGACCACGGTTGGGACTCTCACAAGAGACCCAGTACTTC

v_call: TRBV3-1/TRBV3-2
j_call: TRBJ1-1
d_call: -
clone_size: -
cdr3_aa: CASSPRQVLATEAFF
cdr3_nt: TGTGCCAGCAGCCCGAGGCAAGTATTGGCCACTGAAGCTTTCTTT

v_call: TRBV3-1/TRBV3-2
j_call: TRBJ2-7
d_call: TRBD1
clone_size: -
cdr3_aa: CASSPRTGQGRSYEQYF
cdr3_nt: TGTGCCAGCAGCCCCCGTACGGGACAGGGACGCTCCTACGAGCAGTACTTC

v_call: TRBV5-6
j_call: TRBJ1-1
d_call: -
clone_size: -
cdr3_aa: CASSLGGPRGTEAFF
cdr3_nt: TGTGCCAGCAGCTTGGGGGGACCTCGGGGGACTGAAGCTTTCTTT

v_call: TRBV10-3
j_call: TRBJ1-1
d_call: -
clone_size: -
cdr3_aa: CAISESVPGGTEAFF
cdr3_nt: TGTGCCATCAGTGAGTCCGTCCCCGGGGGCACTGAAGCTTTCTTT

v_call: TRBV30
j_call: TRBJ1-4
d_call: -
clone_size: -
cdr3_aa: CAWMMSANEKLFF
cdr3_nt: TGTGCCTGGATGATGAGTGCTAATGAAAAACTGTTTTTT

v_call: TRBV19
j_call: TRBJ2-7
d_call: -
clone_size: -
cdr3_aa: CASQPSHSAGGEQYF
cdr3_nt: TGTGCCAGTCAGCCTTCTCATTCAGCTGGGGGGGAGCAGTACTTC

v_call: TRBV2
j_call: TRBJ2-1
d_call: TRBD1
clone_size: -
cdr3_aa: CASSSDRGSYNEQFF
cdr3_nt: TGTGCCAGCAGTTCCGACAGGGGGTCCTACAATGAGCAGTTCTTC

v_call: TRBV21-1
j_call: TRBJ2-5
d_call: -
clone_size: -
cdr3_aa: CASSLLAGRYQETQYF
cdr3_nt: TGTGCCAGCAGCCTTCTAGCGGGTCGGTACCAAGAGACCCAGTACTTC

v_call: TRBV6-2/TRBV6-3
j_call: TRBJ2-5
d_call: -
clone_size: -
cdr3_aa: CASSYSAEVPGEVQETQYF
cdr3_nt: TGTGCCAGCAGTTACTCCGCCGAGGTACCGGGGGAGGTTCAAGAGACCCAGTACTTC

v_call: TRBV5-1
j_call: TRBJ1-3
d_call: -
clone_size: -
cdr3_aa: CASSLRFGDYSGNTIYF
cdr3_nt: TGCGCCAGCAGCTTGAGGTTCGGGGACTACTCTGGAAACACCATATATTTT

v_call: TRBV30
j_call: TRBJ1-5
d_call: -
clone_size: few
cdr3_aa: CAWSVTGDNQPQHF
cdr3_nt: TGTGCCTGGAGTGTAACCGGGGACAATCAGCCCCAGCATTTT

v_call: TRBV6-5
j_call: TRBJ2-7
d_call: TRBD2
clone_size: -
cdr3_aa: CASRYKAGISYEQYF
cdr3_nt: TGTGCCAGCAGGTACAAAGCGGGAATATCCTACGAGCAGTACTTC

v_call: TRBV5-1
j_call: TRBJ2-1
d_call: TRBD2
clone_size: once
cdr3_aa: CASSWGLESNEQFF
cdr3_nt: TGCGCCAGCAGCTGGGGACTAGAAAGCAATGAGCAGTTCTTC